Listed below are T cell receptor beta chains from one sample, sequenced in a study of shared clonotypes between healthy human individuals. Clones were read by immunoSEQ multiplex PCR, and TCRdb kept only the in-frame ones, dropping some. The sample includes about 2 million clones, 85% to 95% seen only once; the top ten take approximately 1.2%. Sequencing was done on a sample of naive CD8+ T cells sorted from blood. The receptors originated from a young man in good health. Each CDR3 is given with its conserved first and last residue. The D gene is left open where the match is weak. The listing skips clone size in some rows; elsewhere it reads once, few, many or a size class.

D | size | J | V | CDR3 | DNA
- | - | TRBJ1-1 | TRBV7-9 | CASSSLGTLITEAFF | TGTGCCAGCAGCTCGCTCGGGACCCTGATCACTGAAGCTTTCTTT
TRBD2 | - | TRBJ2-2 | TRBV4-3 | CASSQGLAGVYTGELFF | TGCGCCAGCAGCCAAGGACTAGCGGGAGTATATACCGGGGAGCTGTTTTTT
- | - | TRBJ2-7 | TRBV7-9 | CASSQTATSSYEQYF | TGTGCCAGCAGCCAAACAGCTACGAGCTCCTACGAGCAGTACTTC
TRBD1 | few | TRBJ1-2 | TRBV28 | CASSPTGDLNGYTF | TGTGCCAGCAGTCCGACAGGGGATCTCAATGGCTACACCTTC
TRBD1 | - | TRBJ2-5 | TRBV7-9 | CASRLTGGNLETQYF | TGTGCCAGCAGGTTGACAGGGGGCAATCTGGAGACCCAGTACTTC
TRBD1 | - | TRBJ2-7 | TRBV7-9 | CASSLVGTGASYEQYF | TGTGCCAGCAGCTTAGTCGGGACAGGGGCTTCCTACGAGCAGTACTTC
- | - | TRBJ2-1 | TRBV6-1 | CASSWGSYNEQFF | TGTGCCAGCAGTTGGGGATCCTACAATGAGCAGTTCTTC
TRBD1 | - | TRBJ2-7 | TRBV5-1 | CASSGTRDRALEQYF | TGCGCCAGCAGCGGAACCCGGGACAGGGCCCTCGAGCAGTACTTC
TRBD2 | - | TRBJ2-5 | TRBV13 | CASSLRGEETQYF | TGTGCCAGCAGCTTACGGGGGGAAGAGACCCAGTACTTC
- | - | TRBJ2-1 | TRBV6-5 | CASSYPGLEQFF | TGTGCCAGCAGTTACCCAGGGCTTGAGCAGTTCTTC
- | - | TRBJ2-7 | TRBV6-4 | CASRKESAYEQYF | TGTGCCAGCAGGAAAGAGAGTGCCTACGAGCAGTACTTC
- | - | TRBJ1-1 | TRBV6-6 | CASDGAGFEAFF | TGTGCCAGCGACGGGGCCGGATTTGAAGCTTTCTTT
TRBD2 | - | TRBJ2-2 | TRBV27 | CASSLRFPSGGPSGELFF | TGTGCCAGCAGTTTAAGGTTTCCGAGCGGGGGGCCCTCCGGGGAGCTGTTTTTT
TRBD2 | - | TRBJ2-2 | TRBV28 | CASSLSGGANTGELFF | TGTGCCAGCAGTTTATCCGGGGGGGCCAACACCGGGGAGCTGTTTTTT
TRBD2 | - | TRBJ2-1 | TRBV19 | CASSPGTSGYEQFF | TGTGCCAGTAGCCCCGGGACTAGTGGCTATGAGCAGTTCTTC
- | - | TRBJ2-4 | TRBV15 | CATSSHGDIQYF | TGTGCCACCAGCAGTCACGGAGACATTCAGTACTTC
- | - | TRBJ1-1 | TRBV7-9 | CASSNGNTEAFF | TGTGCCAGCAGTAATGGGAACACTGAAGCTTTCTTT
TRBD1 | - | TRBJ2-3 | TRBV7-6 | CASSEGATQYF | TGTGCCAGCAGCGAGGGGGCTACGCAGTATTTT
TRBD1 | once | TRBJ2-1 | TRBV6-5 | CASSYSQGEVYNEQFF | TGTGCCAGCAGTTACTCGCAGGGGGAAGTCTACAATGAGCAGTTCTTC
TRBD1 | - | TRBJ2-4 | TRBV6-5 | CASKITQGKNIQYF | TGTGCCAGCAAAATCACACAGGGGAAAAACATTCAGTACTTC
TRBD2 | once | TRBJ2-1 | TRBV4-3 | CASSSGNPHNEQFF | TGCGCCAGCAGTAGCGGGAATCCTCACAATGAGCAGTTCTTC
- | - | TRBJ2-7 | TRBV15 | CATSRDRGNRDEQYF | TGTGCCACCAGCAGAGATAGGGGGAACAGGGACGAGCAGTACTTC
TRBD1 | - | TRBJ2-1 | TRBV9 | CASSVGQGARNEQFF | TGTGCCAGCAGCGTAGGACAGGGGGCGCGGAATGAGCAGTTCTTC
- | - | TRBJ2-5 | TRBV7-9 | CASSGRTERRETQYF | TGTGCCAGCAGCGGGCGGACGGAGAGGCGGGAGACCCAGTACTTC
TRBD1 | - | TRBJ2-5 | TRBV10-3 | CAINRQGEETQYF | TGTGCCATCAATCGACAGGGGGAAGAGACCCAGTACTTC
TRBD2 | - | TRBJ2-7 | TRBV6-5 | CASSYGRGGLYEQYF | TGTGCCAGCAGTTACGGGCGGGGGGGCCTCTACGAGCAGTACTTC